This T cell receptor (beta chain) is from a study of blood T cell repertoires in COVID-19. Study-level background: Nucleic acid was either cDNA or gDNA, and it came from T cells, B-cell-depleted T cells, or PBMCs.

Enrollees, 18 to 89 years old, lived in about two dozen US areas. Researchers sorted participants into cohorts using their self-reported clinical history. How the authors handled the data: Scientists estimated how many nucleated cells there were by amplifying reference gene primers. The method was immunoSEQ multiplex PCR; TCRdb's version includes in-frame clones alone and lacks a portion of them. From that table come the V and J calls and clone size; the DNA was used to work out D and trimming. The table shows roughly 200,000 clones, with more than 80% occurring only once. Unmatched junction bases numbered 11, after V lost 5 bases and J lost 5 bases. The germline V gene has CDR1 SGHTA and CDR2 FQGNSA. The CDR3 is 16 residues long.

V usage is TRBV7-2 and J usage is TRBJ2-5, with 10 positions matching TRBD2. Sequenced material: PBMCs or T cells enriched from blood (not recorded which). This TCR came from a man between 35 and 55 years old who had recovered from COVID-19. CDR3 DNA: TGTGCCAGCAGCACCTTAAGCGGGAGGGCCTGGGAGACCCAGTACTTC. It translates to CASSTLSGRAWETQYF.